This T cell receptor beta chain was sequenced in a study of blood T cells in healthy people across ages. Study details: Every two T cells gave about one barcoded beta molecule via template switching. Overall study results and limits: The study found more naive CD4+ cells and higher diversity in long-lived than aged donors.

Next came a second PCR, run for about 6 to 11 cycles, which used a sample-barcoded 5' primer along with a J-beta primer mix. TCRdb independently ran MiXCR on the 5' RACE reads; one entry per CDR3 protein. In the table there are 700,000 to 950,000 distinct CDR3 sequences, 35% to 45% of which are singletons. The draw of peripheral blood yielded ten milliliters from each donor. Worth noting for this clonotype: Its antigen is unidentified.

Input material: blood. The sequence was collected from a woman in her sixties or seventies in good health.

The DNA of the CDR3 is TGTGCCAGCAGCCCCCGGCCAGGGACTAGCGGGATGTACGAGCAGTACTTC. Its translation: CASSPRPGTSGMYEQYF. This chain connects TRBV7-9 to TRBJ2-7, with TRBD2 identical over 13 bases. The junction had 11 bases not matched to a gene; V was cut back by 5 bases and J by 4 bases. The CDR3 is 17 amino acids. Per germline, CDR1 SEHNR and CDR2 FQNEAQ (reference sequence).